These T cell receptor beta chains were read from a single sample in a study of beta chain features in type 1 diabetes. Profiling relied on immunoSEQ multiplex PCR, and the TCRdb table lists in-frame clones only, not all of them. The table has about 400,000 clones, around 13% seen once; the top ten hold over 0.008%. Input material: naive CD4+ T cells from blood. Receptors were obtained from a woman aged 18-29 years with type 1 diabetes. CDR3s include the opening cysteine and the closing phenylalanine or tryptophan. The order of the fields is J gene, clone size, V gene, CDR3 protein. Part of the rows lack a size; the others show once, few, many or a class for expanded clones.

J: TRBJ2-1
size: -
V: TRBV9
CDR3: CASSVVAGMSYNEQFF

J: TRBJ1-5
size: -
V: TRBV18
CDR3: CASSPAGTGHNQPQHF

J: TRBJ1-1
size: -
V: TRBV14
CDR3: CASSRHRGKGGTEAFF

J: TRBJ2-5
size: few
V: TRBV14
CDR3: CASSQEMASGRETQYF

J: TRBJ1-4
size: -
V: TRBV29-1
CDR3: CSFSSTGYRKIDEKLFF

J: TRBJ2-7
size: few
V: TRBV7-2
CDR3: CASSRQGAREEQYF

J: TRBJ2-3
size: few
V: TRBV6-5
CDR3: CASGPQGSYTDTQYF

J: TRBJ2-1
size: -
V: TRBV10-3
CDR3: CAISEQVAGAPGNEQFF

J: TRBJ1-1
size: -
V: TRBV2
CDR3: CASMKDRGGTEAFF

J: TRBJ1-1
size: -
V: TRBV7-9
CDR3: CASSTSPGTANTEAFF

J: TRBJ1-1
size: few
V: TRBV29-1
CDR3: CSVAYRAHMNTEAFF

J: TRBJ2-1
size: -
V: TRBV4-1
CDR3: CASSRGRASGPNEQFF

J: TRBJ2-7
size: few
V: TRBV7-2
CDR3: CASRRQGAPEQYF

J: TRBJ2-2
size: -
V: TRBV4-3
CDR3: CASQTGAGGELFF

J: TRBJ2-2
size: -
V: TRBV29-1
CDR3: CSVGGDRELFF